This T cell receptor (beta chain) was sequenced in a study of cytomegalovirus exposure and HLA in healthy donors. Study-wide points: In a later analysis, an Asian-associated ancestry cluster reportedly showed fewer N-insertions than the approximately 670-donor mean. About 87% or about 30% of the time was how often most TCR beta V segments were productive, according to an earlier analysis. According to reports, the classifier identified cytomegalovirus status with high specificity and sensitivity.

Amplification used 60 Vbeta primers and 13 Jbeta primers. Assay used: immunoSEQ multiplex PCR; TCRdb lists only in-frame clones, some missing. Of around 140,000 clones in the sample, roughly three quarters were seen once. This clone was recorded once. Its antigen remains unknown. V was cut by 6 bases and J by 3 bases, with 18 bases left in between. Germline loops: CDR1 SGHDT, CDR2 YYEEEE. The CDR3 extends over 15 amino acids. This rearrangement joins TRBV5-6 to TRBJ1-2, with D maybe TRBD1 (6 bases). Sample: PBMCs. This sequence was found in a female donor in good health and CMV-seronegative. Here the CDR3 reads CASNQGRSSYYGYTF. CDR3 nucleotide sequence: TGTGCCAGCAATCAGGGGCGATCCTCTTACTATGGCTACACCTTC.